The 32 T cell receptor beta chains below all came from one sample that was sequenced in a study of blood T cell repertoires in COVID-19. Here immunoSEQ multiplex PCR was the method, and the copy in TCRdb shows in-frame clones only, minus some. The sample has under 95,000 clones; around three quarters are singletons. The material sequenced was peripheral blood. Every receptor here comes from a man aged 45-65 years with active or convalescent COVID-19.

The rearrangement links TRBV6-1 to TRBJ2-5, with TRBD2 matching 15 bases. With 3 bases clipped from V and 4 bases from J, the junction kept 3 bases outside the gene matches. Germline CDR1 reads MNHNS; CDR2 reads SASEGT. This CDR3 contains 16 residues. CDR3 nucleotides: TGTGCCAGCAGTGAGGGACTAGCGGGGGGCCTAGAGACCCAGTACTTC. Translating gives CASSEGLAGGLETQYF.

A few counts support this clone. The V gene is TRBV24-1, the J gene TRBJ1-2; D remains ambiguous. Germline-derived CDR1 and CDR2 are KGHDR and SFDVKD. Between the trimmed V and J ends, which lost 3 bases and 0 bases, there was a span of 7 bases. The CDR3 covers 14 residues. The DNA of the CDR3 is TGTGCCACCAGTGATCTGAGTACTAACTATGGCTACACCTTC. Its protein product is CATSDLSTNYGYTF.

The rearrangement joins TRBV7-8 to TRBJ2-5; 8 bases fit TRBD1. The V segment lost 6 bases and the J segment 5 bases; nucleotides outside the gene matches: 8. This CDR3 is 14 amino acids long. Germline loops: CDR1 SGHVS, CDR2 FQNEAQ. The CDR3 nucleotides are TGTGCCAGCAGGCCTCGCAGGGGGCTCGAGACCCAGTACTTC. Protein product: CASRPRRGLETQYF.

V usage is TRBV7-2 and J usage is TRBJ2-7; possibly TRBD2 for D (5 bases). The germline V gene has CDR1 SGHTA and CDR2 FQGNSA. The CDR3 covers 13 residues. Between the trimmed V and J ends, which lost 5 bases and 2 bases, there was a span of 10 bases. The CDR3 bases are TGTGCCAGCAGCGAGCGGCCCACCTACGAGCAGTACTTC. Encoded protein: CASSERPTYEQYF.

Only one count was recorded for this clone. The chain carries TRBV6-1 and TRBJ1-1; unclear D gene. V was trimmed by 1 base and J by 1 base, leaving 10 bases between them. The germline V gene has CDR1 MNHNS and CDR2 SASEGT. There are 15 residues in the CDR3. The CDR3 bases are TGTGCCAGCAGTGAAGGGGTCGGGGAGAACACTGAAGCTTTCTTT. It yields the protein CASSEGVGENTEAFF.

The gene calls are TRBV28 and TRBJ2-7; TRBD2 might be the D (6 bases). The CDR3 is 16 amino acids. Germline CDR1 is MDHEN and CDR2 is SYDVKM. With 0 bases removed from V and 0 bases from J, the gap between germline ends came to 12 bases. CDR3 coding DNA: TGTGCCAGCAGTTTATGGTTAGGAGGGAGCTCCTACGAGCAGTACTTC. Translation: CASSLWLGGSSYEQYF.

In this sample, this clone turned up a few times. J is TRBJ2-3 and V is TRBV7-6; TRBD2 matches at 14 bases. With 0 bases clipped from V and 10 bases from J, the junction kept 6 bases outside the gene matches. The CDR3 is 16 amino acids. Germline assignment: CDR1 SGHVS and CDR2 FNYEAQ. The CDR3 spells CASSLAGGLAGGPQYF. The CDR3 DNA is TGTGCCAGCAGCTTAGCCGGCGGACTAGCGGGGGGCCCGCAGTATTTT.

In its sample, this clone was seen a few times. V is TRBV19 and J is TRBJ1-5, with TRBD1 matching over 7 bases. The germline CDR1 and CDR2 sequences are LNHDA and SQIVND (reference sequence). The length of the CDR3 is 17 residues. V shed 5 bases and J 1 base; nucleotides not matched to a gene: 11. The CDR3 is CASSPRGSLESNQPQHF. CDR3 nucleotide sequence: TGTGCCAGTAGTCCCAGGGGGTCCCTGGAAAGCAATCAGCCCCAGCATTTT.

The V call is TRBV6-5, the J call TRBJ2-2; 9 nucleotides match TRBD2. With 8 bases clipped from V and 4 bases from J, the junction kept 2 bases outside the gene matches. CDR1 MNHEY and CDR2 SVGAGI come from the germline V gene. This CDR3 is 13 amino acids long. The chain's CDR3 is CASWRGGTGELFF. The CDR3 DNA reads TGTGCCAGCTGGCGGGGGGGCACCGGGGAGCTGTTTTTT.

This chain connects TRBV7-9 to TRBJ1-6; D perhaps matches TRBD1 (5 bases). The germline gives CDR1 SEHNR, CDR2 FQNEAQ (reference sequence). V was trimmed by 0 bases and J by 10 bases, leaving 13 bases between them. The CDR3 has 15 amino acids. CDR3: CASSLARGLDSPLHF. In nucleotides, the CDR3 is TGTGCCAGCAGCTTAGCCCGGGGACTCGACTCACCCCTCCACTTT.

The V and J genes are TRBV27 and TRBJ2-3; D gene unclear. CDR3 length: 14 amino acids. CDR1 MNHEY and CDR2 SMNVEV come from the germline V gene (reference sequence). Trimming stripped 6 bases from V and 6 bases from J, with 16 bases between. In DNA form, the CDR3 reads TGTGCCAGCAGCATGCTGGGCCCAGAGGATACGCAGTATTTT. Protein product: CASSMLGPEDTQYF.

This clone has a handful of counts. V gene TRBV3-1 (or the pseudogene TRBV3-2) combines with J gene TRBJ1-6, with a possible D match to TRBD1 (5 bases). There are 14 residues in the CDR3. The V end was cut by 1 base, the J end by 7 bases, with 8 bases between. Germline V CDR1 and CDR2: LGHDT, YNNKEL (reference sequence). The DNA for the CDR3 is TGTGCCAGCAGCCAAGTCAGGGTCAATTCACCCCTCCACTTT. As protein: CASSQVRVNSPLHF.

The CDR3, as DNA: TGTGCCAGCAGCCCAAACCTAGCGGGGGGGCGGGATACGCAGTATTTT. As protein: CASSPNLAGGRDTQYF. The chain joins TRBV4-2 to TRBJ2-3, with TRBD2 matching over 12 bases. The length of the CDR3 is 16 residues. Germline CDR1 LGHNA, CDR2 YNFKEQ. Trimming cost V 4 bases and J 6 bases; bases outside gene matches: 8.

The rearrangement joins TRBV7-6 to TRBJ2-5, with D tentatively TRBD2 (7 bases). V lost 5 bases to trimming and J lost 1 base, with 14 bases between them. CDR3 length: 15 residues. Germline V gene lookup returns CDR1 SGHVS and CDR2 FNYEAQ. CDR3: CASSPRGGAQETQYF. For the CDR3, the DNA is TGTGCCAGCAGCCCTAGGGGGGGGGCCCAAGAGACCCAGTACTTC.

V and J are TRBV29-1 and TRBJ1-2, with D possibly matching TRBD1 (5 bases). The V end was cut by 7 bases, the J end by 5 bases, with 20 bases between. Germline loops: CDR1 SQVTM, CDR2 ANQGSEA. This CDR3 is 14 amino acids long. The CDR3 DNA follows: TGCAGCGCCCCCAGTCCAGGGTTTATGTATGGCTACACCTTC. Translating it yields CSAPSPGFMYGYTF.

V and J are TRBV19 and TRBJ1-4; 10 nucleotides agree with TRBD1. The CDR3 has 14 amino acids. Trimming at V came to 3 bases and at J to 5 bases, leaving 0 bases not matched to a gene. From germline, CDR1 is LNHDA and CDR2 SQIVND (reference sequence). The CDR3 sequence: CASSMGQGNEKLFF. The CDR3 nucleotides are TGTGCCAGTAGTATGGGACAGGGGAATGAAAAACTGTTTTTT.

This clone was counted at least ten times. The rearrangement joins TRBV13 to TRBJ2-5; 10 bases fit TRBD2. Germline V gives CDR1 PRHDT, CDR2 FYEKMQ (reference sequence). This CDR3 is built from 17 residues. Losses at the gene ends were 3 bases for V and 5 bases for J; bases not matched to a gene: 12. CDR3: CASSLASGGLIGETQYF. The CDR3 DNA sequence: TGTGCCAGCAGCTTGGCTAGCGGGGGACTAATCGGGGAGACCCAGTACTTC.

J is TRBJ2-5 and V is TRBV3-1 (or the pseudogene TRBV3-2); perhaps TRBD1 as D (6 bases). Between the trimmed V and J ends, which lost 4 bases and 5 bases, there was a span of 17 bases. The CDR3 runs to 15 residues. The V gene's germline CDR1 is LGHDT and CDR2 YNNKEL (reference sequence). The CDR3 bases are TGTGCCAGCAGCCGACAAGACGCAGGGGAGGAGACCCAGTACTTC. Its protein product is CASSRQDAGEETQYF.

The chain recombines TRBV10-3 with TRBJ2-1, with D perhaps TRBD2 (5 bases). The germline V gene encodes CDR1 ENHRY and CDR2 SYGVKD. This CDR3 region has 15 residues. Deletions cut 0 bases from V and 2 bases from J, with 8 bases between. For the CDR3, the DNA is TGTGCCATCAGTGAGTCGCCAGCGGCCTACAATGAGCAGTTCTTC. Translation: CAISESPAAYNEQFF.

The rearrangement uses TRBV9 and TRBJ1-4, with TRBD1 matching 7 bases. Germline V gene sequence: CDR1 SGDLS, CDR2 YYNGEE. This CDR3 is 14 amino acids long. The J segment lost 3 bases and the V segment lost 1 base, leaving 0 bases of the junction unmatched. CDR3 amino acids: CASSVTGANEKLFF. The CDR3 DNA sequence: TGTGCCAGCAGCGTAACAGGGGCTAATGAAAAACTGTTTTTT.

This clone was detected once. The rearrangement links TRBV16 to TRBJ1-5; weak D call: TRBD1 (6 bases). Looked up from germline, CDR1 is KGHSY and CDR2 is FQNENV. This CDR3 comprises 15 residues. V gave up 4 bases and J gave up 5 bases, with 15 bases separating them. CDR3 in DNA: TGTGCCAGCAGCCTCGCCCCGGACAGCTATCAGCCCCAGCATTTT. Its translation is CASSLAPDSYQPQHF.

This chain links TRBV7-3 with TRBJ1-2; D is uncertain. From germline, CDR1 is SGHTA and CDR2 FQGTGA. The CDR3 extends over 16 amino acids. Deletions cut 0 bases from V and 2 bases from J, with 13 bases between. The CDR3 region is CASSLTPSAGNYGYTF. Here the CDR3 DNA reads TGTGCCAGCAGCTTAACCCCCTCAGCGGGGAACTATGGCTACACCTTC.

This chain connects TRBV6-6 to TRBJ1-2; 7 nucleotides align to TRBD1. The CDR3 is 15 amino acids. Germline loops: CDR1 MNHNY, CDR2 SVGAGI (reference sequence). The V segment lost 6 bases and the J segment 3 bases; nucleotides outside the gene matches: 10. The CDR3 bases are TGTGCCAGCAGGCGGCGGACAGGAGGGGACTATGGCTACACCTTC. This encodes CASRRRTGGDYGYTF.

The chain joins TRBV9 to TRBJ2-3, with 9 bases fitting TRBD1. The CDR3 is made up of 16 amino acids. V was pared by 4 bases and J by 3 bases, with 9 bases of the junction left unmatched. CDR1 and CDR2 (germline): SGDLS, YYNGEE. The chain's CDR3 is CASSPPGQGRTDTQYF. DNA of the CDR3: TGTGCCAGCAGCCCGCCGGGACAGGGACGGACAGATACGCAGTATTTT.

The V gene is TRBV19, the J gene TRBJ2-5; tentatively, D is TRBD2 (5 bases). CDR3 size: 14 residues. The germline V gene encodes CDR1 LNHDA and CDR2 SQIVND (reference sequence). V was pared by 8 bases and J by 5 bases, with 18 bases between. The CDR3 bases are TGTGCCAGTGTTACGAGACACGGGGAGGAGACCCAGTACTTC. Protein sequence: CASVTRHGEETQYF.

The chain recombines TRBV4-1 with TRBJ1-2, with D perhaps matching TRBD1 (6 bases). V gave up 2 bases and J gave up 4 bases, with 14 bases separating them. Germline assignment: CDR1 MGHRA and CDR2 YSYEKL. The CDR3 covers 15 residues. CDR3 DNA sequence: TGCGCCAGCAGCCAAAACAGGGTCCTCATCTATGGCTACACCTTC. Residues: CASSQNRVLIYGYTF.

The chain carries TRBV3-1 (or the pseudogene TRBV3-2) and TRBJ1-1; a weak D match, TRBD1 (5 bases). The V and J ends lost 0 bases and 6 bases respectively, with 14 bases between them. The CDR3 runs 15 residues. Germline V CDR1 and CDR2: LGHDT, YNNKEL (reference sequence). The CDR3: CASSQDTGKTAEAFF. CDR3 nucleotide sequence: TGTGCCAGCAGCCAAGACACAGGAAAGACAGCTGAAGCTTTCTTT.

The chain recombines TRBV19 with TRBJ2-2; TRBD1 matches at 12 bases. This CDR3 comprises 16 residues. Germline loops: CDR1 LNHDA, CDR2 SQIVND (reference sequence). Trimming cost V 7 bases and J 8 bases; bases outside gene matches: 11. The CDR3 sequence: CASTNVGTGGSGELFF. The CDR3 region has the DNA TGTGCCAGTACCAACGTAGGGACAGGGGGCTCGGGGGAGCTGTTTTTT.

This CDR3 reads CASSKEGDRVNYGYTF. In DNA, the CDR3 is TGTGCCAGCAGCAAAGAGGGAGACAGGGTCAACTATGGCTACACCTTC. This chain connects TRBV21-1 to TRBJ1-2; whether TRBD1, the table's D call, matches the DNA was not checked. TRBV21-1 is tagged as a pseudogene. This CDR3 contains 16 residues.

The chain employs TRBV2 and TRBJ1-2, with a tentative D call TRBD1 (6 bases). Germline CDR1 is SNHLY and CDR2 is FYNNEI. The V end was cut by 9 bases, the J end by 3 bases, with 14 bases between. The length of the CDR3 is 13 residues. CDR3 bases: TGTGCCAGGGGGAGGGGGAACGACTATGGCTACACCTTC. Amino acids: CARGRGNDYGYTF.

The V call is TRBV6-1, the J call TRBJ2-6; the D gene is possibly TRBD1 (6 bases). V dropped 1 base and J dropped 0 bases, with 16 bases sitting between them. This CDR3 region has 19 residues. Germline CDR1 and CDR2: MNHNS and SASEGT. This chain's CDR3 is CASSEGMMTGPSGANVLTF. The CDR3 coding sequence is TGTGCCAGCAGTGAAGGGATGATGACAGGACCCTCTGGGGCCAACGTCCTGACTTTC.

The chain carries TRBV4-3 and TRBJ2-3, with 9 bases fitting TRBD2. The CDR3 runs 16 residues. V shed 1 base, J shed 4 bases, and the junction held 6 bases outside the gene matches. The germline V gene has CDR1 LGHNA and CDR2 YSLEER. The CDR3 sequence is CASSQGAGGQPDTQYF. CDR3 DNA: TGCGCCAGCAGCCAAGGAGCGGGGGGCCAGCCAGATACGCAGTATTTT.